The T cell receptor (beta chain) under discussion was sequenced for a study of tumor-infiltrating lymphocytes in oesophageal squamous cell carcinoma. TCRdb recomputed calls from the reads with MiXCR, one row per CDR3 protein. The sample lists 9,500 to 12,000 distinct CDR3 sequences; nearly 60% were seen once. This CDR3 spans 15 amino acids. CDR1 MNHNY and CDR2 SVGAGI come from the germline V gene (reference sequence). This chain joins TRBV6-6 and TRBJ2-5, with D possibly TRBD2 on 5 matching bases. Gene TRBJ2-1 matches the end of the DNA better, so the J call may be wrong. The receptor was isolated from a female donor with esophageal squamous cell carcinoma. The specimen sequenced was blood. CDR3 loop: CASSYDYLEINEQFF. CDR3 coding DNA: TGTGCCAGCAGTTACGACTACCTCGAGATAAATGAGCAGTTCTTC.